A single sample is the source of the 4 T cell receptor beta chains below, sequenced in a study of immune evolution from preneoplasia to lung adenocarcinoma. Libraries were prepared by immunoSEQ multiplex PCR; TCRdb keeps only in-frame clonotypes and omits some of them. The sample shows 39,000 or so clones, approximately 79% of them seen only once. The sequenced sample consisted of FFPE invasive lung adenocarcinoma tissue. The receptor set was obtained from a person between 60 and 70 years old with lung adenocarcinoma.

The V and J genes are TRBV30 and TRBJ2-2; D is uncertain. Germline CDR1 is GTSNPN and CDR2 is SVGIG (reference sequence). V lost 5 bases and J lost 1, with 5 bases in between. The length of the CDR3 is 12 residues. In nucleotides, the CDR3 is TGTGCCTGGGGGCAGAACACCGGGGAGCTGTTTTTT. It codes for CAWGQNTGELFF.

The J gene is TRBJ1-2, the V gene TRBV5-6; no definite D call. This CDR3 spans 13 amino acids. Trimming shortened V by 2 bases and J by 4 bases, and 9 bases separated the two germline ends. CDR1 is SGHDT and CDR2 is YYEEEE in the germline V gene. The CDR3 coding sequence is TGTGCCAGCAGCTTTCCCGGAATCTATGGCTACACCTTC. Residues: CASSFPGIYGYTF.

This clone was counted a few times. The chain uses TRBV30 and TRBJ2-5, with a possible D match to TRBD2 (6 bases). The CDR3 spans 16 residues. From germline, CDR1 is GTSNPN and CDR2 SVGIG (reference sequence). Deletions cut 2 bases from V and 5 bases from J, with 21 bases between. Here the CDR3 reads CAWSPRSSGGRETQYF. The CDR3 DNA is TGTGCCTGGAGTCCTCGGTCAAGCGGAGGGAGGGAGACCCAGTACTTC.

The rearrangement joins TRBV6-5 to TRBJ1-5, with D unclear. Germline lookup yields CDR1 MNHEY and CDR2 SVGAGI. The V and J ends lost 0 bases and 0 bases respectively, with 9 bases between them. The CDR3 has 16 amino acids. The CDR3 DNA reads TGTGCCAGCAGTTACTCGAGTAGGTTTAGCAATCAGCCCCAGCATTTT. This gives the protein CASSYSSRFSNQPQHF.